This T cell receptor beta chain stems from a study of T cell changes during pregnancy in multiple sclerosis (dated by TCRdb to between 2018 and 2020). With regard to the full study: The study examined how the T cell repertoire changed over the course of pregnancy in women with multiple sclerosis.

Taken from cysteine to phenylalanine, the CDR3 has 17 residues. Only the CDR3 DNA stays, 51 bases, in frame from base 1. V drops 6 bases and J drops 2 bases, leaving 20 bases in between. The germline V gene yields SGHRS for CDR1 and YFSETQ for CDR2. As concerns this clone: Its antigen is unknown. Base quality data are lacking; no much larger clone is found one base away.

Library generation was performed with the immunoSEQ multiplex PCR assay. TCRdb provides this immuneACCESS table in a form limited to in-frame rearrangements. Some clones are lacking; in checked studies, under half of them reflect an unresolved V gene, and why the rest are absent is not known. The sample table contains around 42,000 clones; only one count was recorded for approximately 90% of them. Less than 0.9% of the sample is in the top ten clones. Sequenced material: CD4+ T cells from peripheral blood mononuclear cells, taken in the third trimester of pregnancy. The TCR comes from a female donor with multiple sclerosis, enrolled in a pregnancy study. Recombination joined TRBV5-1 with TRBJ2-2; the D gene is possibly TRBD1, with 6 bases matching. The nucleotide sequence reads TGCGCCAGCAACACAAAGACAGGCTCCTTAAACACCGGGGAGCTGTTTTTT. Translated, it reads CASNTKTGSLNTGELFF.